What follows are 8 T cell receptor beta chains derived from one specimen sequenced in a study of radiotherapy plus CTLA-4 blockade in lung cancer. Data came from immunoSEQ multiplex PCR; TCRdb stores just in-frame clones and leaves some out. The profile shows 120,000 or so clones, 75% to 90% of them singletons. Specimen: peripheral blood, collected from a patient treated with radiotherapy plus ipilimumab. The receptor set was obtained from a human donor with non-small cell lung cancer that progressed on radiotherapy plus ipilimumab.

The genes are TRBV5-1 and TRBJ1-2, with 7 bases lining up with TRBD1. V shed 0 bases and J 4 bases; nucleotides not matched to a gene: 6. CDR1 SGHRS and CDR2 YFSETQ come from the germline V gene. The CDR3 extends over 15 amino acids. The CDR3, as DNA: TGCGCCAGCAGCTTGGGAGGGGGCATTGGCTATGGCTACACCTTC. It yields the protein CASSLGGGIGYGYTF. The complete variable domain, with remaining parts taken from reference TRBV5-1 and TRBJ1-2, reads KAGVTQTPRYLIKTRGQQVTLSCSPISGHRSVSWYQQTPGQGLQFLFEYFSETQRNKGNFPGRFSGRQFSNSRSEMNVSTLELGDSALYLCASSLGGGIGYGYTFGSGTRLTVV.

The CDR3 DNA sequence: TGTGCCAGCGGTCTAGCGGGAGGGCAAGAGACCCAGTACTTC. Protein sequence: CASGLAGGQETQYF. This chain joins TRBV2 and TRBJ2-5, with TRBD2 matching over 12 bases. This CDR3 is 14 amino acids long. The J segment lost 2 bases and the V segment lost 8 bases, leaving 3 bases of the junction unmatched. The germline gives CDR1 SNHLY, CDR2 FYNNEI.

This sequence joins TRBV5-4 and TRBJ2-2; tentatively, D is TRBD2 (5 bases). V was cut by 2 bases and J by 3 bases, with 8 bases left in between. The CDR3 totals 14 residues. Per the germline V gene, CDR1 is SGHNT and CDR2 is YYREEE (reference sequence). Here the CDR3 reads CASSFSVDTGELFF. The CDR3, as DNA: TGTGCCAGCAGCTTTAGCGTTGACACCGGGGAGCTGTTTTTT.

The chain uses TRBV29-1 and TRBJ1-5, with a tentative D call TRBD1 (6 bases). V shed 7 bases and J shed 3 bases, with 22 bases lying between them. CDR1 is SQVTM and CDR2 is ANQGSEA in the germline V gene. This CDR3 is built from 16 residues. CDR3 loop: CSASFGGRGNNQPQHF. The CDR3 DNA sequence: TGCAGCGCCTCTTTCGGGGGGCGCGGGAACAATCAGCCCCAGCATTTT.

The chain combines TRBV5-1 with TRBJ2-1, with TRBD1 identical over 9 bases. Germline V gene data show CDR1 as SGHRS and CDR2 as YFSETQ. CDR3 length: 14 amino acids. V gave up 4 bases and J gave up 9 bases; unmatched junction bases: 8. The CDR3: CASSPRTGVAEQFF. The CDR3, as DNA: TGCGCCAGCAGCCCGAGGACAGGGGTGGCTGAGCAGTTCTTC.

V and J are TRBV6-1 and TRBJ2-7; D is undetermined. Germline V CDR1 and CDR2: MNHNS, SASEGT. This CDR3 comprises 13 residues. The V gene lost 8 bases and the J gene lost 2 bases, with 13 bases spanning the gap. The CDR3 sequence is CASQTEQAYEQYF. The CDR3 bases are TGTGCCAGCCAAACGGAGCAAGCCTACGAGCAGTACTTC.

This clone was recorded only once. The chain recombines TRBV10-3 with TRBJ2-7; 11 bases fit TRBD2. The germline V gene encodes CDR1 ENHRY and CDR2 SYGVKD. The CDR3 consists of 16 residues. With 5 bases clipped from V and 3 bases from J, the junction kept 9 bases outside the gene matches. CDR3 nucleotides: TGTGCCATCAGTTCACGTGGGACTAGCGGAAACTACGAGCAGTACTTC. Translating gives CAISSRGTSGNYEQYF.

J is TRBJ2-2 and V is TRBV5-1, with a weak D call TRBD2 (5 bases). The germline V and J ends were trimmed by 7 bases and 7 bases, with 8 bases remaining between them. The V gene's germline CDR1 is SGHRS and CDR2 YFSETQ. The CDR3 is made up of 11 amino acids. CDR3 residues: CASFEGGELFF. For the CDR3, the DNA is TGCGCCAGCTTCGAGGGCGGGGAGCTGTTTTTT.